The entry below gives a single TCR beta chain sequence along with its context. The germline V gene has CDR1 SGHTA and CDR2 FQGNSA. The J segment lost 3 bases and the V segment lost 0 bases, leaving 4 bases of the junction unmatched. The CDR3 contains 15 residues. The age range of participants was about 18 to 100 years, with residence in some 25 US areas. Donors were grouped by their self-reported clinical history. Two negative PCRs, clearance, or symptom resolution were required of recovered Cohort 3 donors. The sample belongs to a study of blood T cell repertoires in COVID-19. Study-level information: T cells, B-cell-depleted T cells, or PBMCs supplied cDNA or gDNA.

Sequencing was performed with immunoSEQ multiplex PCR; in TCRdb, only in-frame clones are kept and a portion is missing. The repertoire has about 250,000 clones, roughly nine tenths of them found once; the top ten carry 2.5% to 3%. Sample: PBMCs or T cells enriched from blood (not recorded which). The chain carries TRBV7-2 and TRBJ2-5; 7 nucleotides align to TRBD2. This TCR was sampled from a woman aged 50 to 65 who had recovered from COVID-19. CDR3 DNA sequence: TGTGCCAGCAGCTTAGCGAGGCGGGGGAAAGAGACCCAGTACTTC. Its protein product is CASSLARRGKETQYF. Filled out from reference TRBV7-2 and TRBJ2-5, the complete variable domain reads GAGVSQSPSNKVTEKGKDVELRCDPISGHTALYWYRQSLGQGLEFLIYFQGNSAPDKSGLPSDRFSAERTGGSVSTLTIQRTQQEDSAVYLCASSLARRGKETQYFGPGTRLLVL.